This T cell receptor beta chain was profiled in a study of PD-1 blockade in mismatch repair-deficient tumors. This table comes from immunoSEQ multiplex PCR, and its TCRdb copy is limited to in-frame clones, with some not included. The sample has under 150,000 clones, around nine tenths seen once. The germline CDR1 and CDR2 sequences are SGHRS and YFSETQ. V shed 4 bases and J 8 bases; nucleotides not matched to a gene: 14. The CDR3 extends over 16 amino acids. Three pembrolizumab responders had their TCRs sequenced. A note on this clone: Its antigen is not known.

General study findings and limits: After pembrolizumab, tumor-resident clones rose rapidly, then generally contracted before radiologic responses.

The sequenced sample was peripheral blood, obtained about 17 months after starting pembrolizumab. J is TRBJ2-1 and V is TRBV5-1; 8 bases are a match to TRBD2. The TCR originated in an adult with mismatch repair-deficient cancer. CDR3: CASSPQGAGGRHEQFF. The CDR3 DNA follows: TGCGCCAGCAGCCCACAAGGGGCGGGAGGTCGCCATGAGCAGTTCTTC.